These 19 T cell receptor beta chains were all obtained from the same sample, sequenced in a study of T-cell reconstitution after alpha-beta-depleted transplantation in children. The authors prepared the TCRbeta library with unique molecular identifiers. Using its own MiXCR run on the PCR reads, TCRdb lists one record per CDR3 protein. Of hundreds of thousands of distinct CDR3 sequences listed, about an eighth were seen once; the top ten hold 0.79%. The sequencing used PBMCs, collected before TCRalphabeta/CD19-depleted stem cell transplant. The source is a girl aged 2 to 9 with congenital amegakaryocytic thrombocytopenia, due to receive a stem cell transplant.

This clonotype was observed many times. The chain carries TRBV5-1 and TRBJ2-5; D possibly corresponds to TRBD2 (6 bases). Germline V gives CDR1 SGHRS, CDR2 YFSETQ. V was clipped by 7 bases and J by 7 bases, with 17 bases between them. This CDR3 region has 13 residues. CDR3 in DNA: TGCGCCAGCGCGACCGGGAGCAGGCGGACCCAGTACTTC. Protein: CASATGSRRTQYF.

This clonotype showed up just a few times. The chain links TRBV5-1 to TRBJ2-1; TRBD2 agrees at 7 bases. The V gene's germline CDR1 is SGHRS and CDR2 YFSETQ. V dropped 2 bases and J dropped 3; count of bases not matched to a gene: 8. The CDR3 has 16 amino acids. The CDR3 loop is CASSFSGGSGYNEQFF. In nucleotides, the CDR3 is TGCGCCAGCAGCTTTTCAGGCGGGAGTGGCTACAATGAGCAGTTCTTC.

This clonotype was seen more than once but under ten times. The chain is built from TRBV19 and TRBJ2-1; D is perhaps TRBD1 or TRBD2 (5 bases each). In germline, CDR1 is LNHDA, CDR2 SQIVND (reference sequence). V was shortened by 5 bases and J by 3 bases, with 11 bases between the two germline ends. The CDR3 sequence is 14 residues long. CDR3 sequence: CASSLPGHYNEQFF. The CDR3 bases are TGTGCCAGTAGTTTACCGGGGCACTACAATGAGCAGTTCTTC. The entire variable domain, with the rest obtained from reference TRBV19 and TRBJ2-1, is as follows: DGGITQSPKYLFRKEGQNVTLSCEQNLNHDAMYWYRQDPGQGLRLIYYSQIVNDFQKGDIAEGYSVSREKKESFPLTVTSAQKNPTAFYLCASSLPGHYNEQFFGPGTRLTVL.

This clonotype was counted many times. The chain has TRBV10-3 and TRBJ2-5, with D perhaps matching TRBD2 (5 bases). The V end was cut by 2 bases, the J end by 0 bases, with 13 bases between. The CDR3 runs 16 residues. From germline, CDR1 is ENHRY and CDR2 SYGVKD. The CDR3 DNA sequence: TGTGCCATCAGTGAGCCAGCTAGCACGTACCAAGAGACCCAGTACTTC. It translates to CAISEPASTYQETQYF.

This clonotype has a handful of counts. This chain joins TRBV20-1 and TRBJ2-1; 10 positions match TRBD2. Germline V gives CDR1 DFQATT, CDR2 SNEGSKA (reference sequence). The CDR3 is 14 residues long. The J segment lost 9 bases and the V segment lost 3 bases, leaving 8 bases of the junction unmatched. In DNA form, the CDR3 reads TGCAGTGCTAGTTGGCTAGCGGGAGTGCGTGAGCAGTTCTTC. It translates to CSASWLAGVREQFF.

In its sample, this clonotype was seen many times. The CDR3 nucleotides are TGTGCCAGCTCACCACGGCTGTCCACTGTACCTTTGAACACCGGGGAGCTGTTTTTT. The encoded protein is CASSPRLSTVPLNTGELFF. The V and J genes are TRBV18 and TRBJ2-2; D call uncertain. V gave up 1 base and J gave up 1 base, with 19 bases separating them. From germline, CDR1 is KGHSH and CDR2 LQKENI. The CDR3 contains 19 residues.

The V gene is TRBV5-1, the J gene TRBJ2-1; D ambiguous. The germline V gene has CDR1 SGHRS and CDR2 YFSETQ. The CDR3 totals 16 residues. V shed 7 bases and J shed 0 bases, with 17 bases lying between them. In DNA form, the CDR3 reads TGCGCCAGCCGGATCAGCAAACCCCTCTCCTACAATGAGCAGTTCTTC. Protein: CASRISKPLSYNEQFF.

Only a few counts were recorded for this clonotype. This rearrangement joins TRBV20-1 to TRBJ2-2, with TRBD2 matching over 10 bases. The CDR3 has 14 residues. V dropped 3 bases and J dropped 4; count of bases not matched to a gene: 2. Germline V lookup: CDR1 DFQATT, CDR2 SNEGSKA (reference sequence). The CDR3 loop reads CSASSGRATGELFF. CDR3 DNA sequence: TGCAGTGCTAGCAGCGGGAGGGCCACCGGGGAGCTGTTTTTT.

This clonotype came up many times. The V and J genes are TRBV7-9 and TRBJ2-7; possibly TRBD2 for D (5 bases). There are 14 residues in the CDR3. Germline loops: CDR1 SEHNR, CDR2 FQNEAQ (reference sequence). V dropped 5 bases and J dropped 3 bases, with 14 bases sitting between them. CDR3 sequence reads: CASSTITGNYEQYF. CDR3 bases: TGTGCCAGCAGCACAATTACGGGAAACTACGAGCAGTACTTC.

The CDR3 loop is CASSGGLAGGYAYNEQFF. CDR3 in DNA: TGCGCCAGCAGCGGGGGACTAGCGGGAGGGTATGCCTACAATGAGCAGTTCTTC. The V gene is TRBV5-1, the J gene TRBJ2-1; 16 nucleotides align to TRBD2. The V gene end was trimmed by 4 bases and the J gene end by 2 bases; junction bases not matched to a gene: 6. Germline V CDR1 and CDR2: SGHRS, YFSETQ. CDR3 length: 18 residues. Drawing the rest from reference TRBV5-1 and TRBJ2-1, the complete variable domain is KAGVTQTPRYLIKTRGQQVTLSCSPISGHRSVSWYQQTPGQGLQFLFEYFSETQRNKGNFPGRFSGRQFSNSRSEMNVSTLELGDSALYLCASSGGLAGGYAYNEQFFGPGTRLTVL.

V and J are TRBV20-1 and TRBJ2-3; D not certain. The CDR3 loop spans 14 amino acids. The ends were cut back, 6 bases at V and 5 bases at J, with 18 bases in the middle. Germline V gives CDR1 DFQATT, CDR2 SNEGSKA (reference sequence). CDR3 DNA: TGCAGTGCCCACCCCGTGGCCACTGTAGATACGCAGTATTTT. Translated, it gives CSAHPVATVDTQYF.

The sample holds many counts of this clonotype. The V call is TRBV29-1, the J call TRBJ2-7; D remains unclear. The CDR3 is made up of 10 amino acids. The germline V gene has CDR1 SQVTM and CDR2 ANQGSEA. V was clipped by 0 bases and J by 8 bases, with 5 bases between them. This CDR3 reads CSVEDRKQYF. The DNA of the CDR3 is TGCAGCGTTGAAGACAGGAAGCAGTACTTC.

This sequence joins TRBV5-1 and TRBJ2-2; D might be TRBD2 (5 bases). Trimming removed 0 bases from V and 1 base from J, with 10 bases in between. The CDR3 loop spans 16 amino acids. The germline gives CDR1 SGHRS, CDR2 YFSETQ. CDR3 nucleotides: TGCGCCAGCAGCTTGGATCTAGCAAGGAACACCGGGGAGCTGTTTTTT. Protein sequence: CASSLDLARNTGELFF.

This clonotype showed up many times. The V and J genes are TRBV5-1 and TRBJ2-1; D call uncertain. Germline CDR1 is SGHRS and CDR2 is YFSETQ. Trimming pared 0 bases from V and 0 bases from J, leaving 7 bases between. This CDR3 region has 15 residues. CDR3: CASSLESSSYNEQFF. CDR3 nucleotide sequence: TGCGCCAGCAGCTTGGAGTCGAGCTCCTACAATGAGCAGTTCTTC. Full variable domain (remainder filled in from reference TRBV5-1 and TRBJ2-1): KAGVTQTPRYLIKTRGQQVTLSCSPISGHRSVSWYQQTPGQGLQFLFEYFSETQRNKGNFPGRFSGRQFSNSRSEMNVSTLELGDSALYLCASSLESSSYNEQFFGPGTRLTVL.

This clonotype was seen more than once but under ten times. V and J are TRBV5-1 and TRBJ2-7; D may be TRBD1 (7 bases). There are 19 residues in the CDR3. V was trimmed by 3 bases and J by 1 base, leaving 26 bases between them. The germline V gene has CDR1 SGHRS and CDR2 YFSETQ. For the CDR3, the DNA is TGCGCCAGCAGCTCTACGACGGACAGGAGGGCCGGGCCGTCCTACGAGCAGTACTTC. This gives the protein CASSSTTDRRAGPSYEQYF.

A few counts support this clonotype. The rearrangement joins TRBV19 to TRBJ2-1; D perhaps matches TRBD2 (6 bases). The germline V and J ends were trimmed by 8 bases and 0 bases, with 14 bases remaining between them. The germline V gene encodes CDR1 LNHDA and CDR2 SQIVND (reference sequence). The CDR3 is 15 amino acids. CDR3 DNA: TGTGCCAGTGGTCCCTTCGGGAGCTCCTACAATGAGCAGTTCTTC. Its protein is CASGPFGSSYNEQFF.

This clonotype was recorded a few times. The chain has TRBV20-1 and TRBJ2-7, with D perhaps being TRBD1 or TRBD2 (5 bases each). Germline V gene sequence: CDR1 DFQATT, CDR2 SNEGSKA (reference sequence). The CDR3 covers 14 residues. Trimming took off 5 bases at V and 1 base at J, with 15 bases between the two ends. CDR3 in DNA: TGCAGTGCTGGCCCGGGATGGGGGTCCTACGAGCAGTACTTC. This gives the protein CSAGPGWGSYEQYF.

The sample holds many counts of this clonotype. J is TRBJ2-7 and V is TRBV6-5; TRBD2 might be the D (7 bases). Germline CDR1 MNHEY, CDR2 SVGAGI. Trimming shortened V by 4 bases and J by 3 bases, and 22 bases separated the two germline ends. CDR3 length: 17 amino acids. CDR3 sequence reads: CASSSLGGGISGYEQYF. As DNA, the CDR3 is TGTGCCAGCAGTTCTCTAGGGGGAGGGATAAGTGGCTACGAGCAGTACTTC.

This clonotype was picked up many times. The chain couples TRBV20-1 to TRBJ2-1, with 11 nucleotides matching TRBD2. Germline V CDR1 and CDR2: DFQATT, SNEGSKA (reference sequence). The junction had 7 bases not matched to a gene; V was cut back by 5 bases and J by 4 bases. The CDR3 totals 15 residues. The CDR3 DNA reads TGCAGTGCTTTTCAACTAGCGGGGGTTTACAATGAGCAGTTCTTC. Translated, it gives CSAFQLAGVYNEQFF.